This TCR beta chain was documented in a study of Tregs in tolerant kidney transplant recipients. The nonmyeloablative bone marrow transplants came from related graft donors, with transient mixed chimerism. From germline, CDR1 is SGHTA and CDR2 FQGTGA. Losses at the gene ends were 4 bases for V and 4 bases for J; bases not matched to a gene: 6. This CDR3 has 15 residues. Of note for this clone: The antigen is not known.

Overall study results and limits: The most relevant donor-specific Treg TCRbeta repertoire apparently came from expansion with activated donor B cells. In tolerant patients, donor-specific Tregs outgrew total Tregs, suggesting antigen-driven expansion. Some patients' samples used different primers over time, so nucleotide sequences weren't comparable.

TCRdb's copy holds only in-frame clones and misses some; the assay was immunoSEQ multiplex PCR. The sample carries 45,000 to 55,000 clones, about nine tenths recorded once. Sequencing was performed on CD8+ T cells from blood (PBMCs), taken 24 months after the transplant. This chain uses TRBV7-3 with TRBJ2-1; 8 bases are a match to TRBD2. The receptor comes from a human patient who received a combined kidney and bone marrow transplant. Some T cells may possibly be graft donor cells. CDR3 coding DNA: TGTGCCAGCAGCTACGCACTAGCGGCATACAATGAGCAGTTCTTC. Translation: CASSYALAAYNEQFF. Together with reference TRBV7-3 and TRBJ2-1, the CDR3 gives the full variable domain: GAGVSQTPSNKVTEKGKYVELRCDPISGHTALYWYRQSLGQGPEFLIYFQGTGAADDSGLPNDRFFAVRPEGSVSTLKIQRTERGDSAVYLCASSYALAAYNEQFFGPGTRLTVL.